This T cell receptor (beta chain) was identified during a study of blood T cell repertoires in COVID-19. Study background: Samples taken during acute and convalescent COVID-19 were collected in the United States, Italy and Spain.

CDR1 and CDR2 (germline): LGHNA, YNFKEQ. The V and J ends lost 0 bases and 5 bases respectively, with 13 bases between them. The CDR3 loop spans 15 amino acids. Original handling: From reference gene primer amplification, estimates of nucleated cell counts were derived. Sequenced by immunoSEQ multiplex PCR; TCRdb stores in-frame clones only, minus some. Clone size and the V and J calls come from that table; the DNA yielded D and trimming. The profile covers around 270,000 clones, with about 89% appearing a single time and 0.75% to 0.9% taken by the ten largest. The specimen was peripheral blood. This chain connects TRBV4-2 to TRBJ1-2; D perhaps matches TRBD1 (5 bases). The clonotype originates from a man aged 25 to 45 with acute or convalescent COVID-19. The CDR3 is CASSQDSGRRYGYTF. The CDR3 nucleotides are TGTGCCAGCAGCCAAGATTCAGGGCGCAGGTATGGCTACACCTTC.